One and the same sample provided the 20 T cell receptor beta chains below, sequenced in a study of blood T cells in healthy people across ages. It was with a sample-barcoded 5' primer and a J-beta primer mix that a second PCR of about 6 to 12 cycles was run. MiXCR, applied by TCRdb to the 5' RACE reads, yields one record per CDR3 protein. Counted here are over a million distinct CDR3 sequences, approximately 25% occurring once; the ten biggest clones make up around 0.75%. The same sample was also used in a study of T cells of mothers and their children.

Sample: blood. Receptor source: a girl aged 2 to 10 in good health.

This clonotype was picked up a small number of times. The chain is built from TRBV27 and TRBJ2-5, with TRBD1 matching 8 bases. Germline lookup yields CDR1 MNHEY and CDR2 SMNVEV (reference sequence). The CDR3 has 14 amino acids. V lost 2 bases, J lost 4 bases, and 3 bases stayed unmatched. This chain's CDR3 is CASSLVQGAETQYF. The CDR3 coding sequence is TGTGCCAGCAGTTTAGTTCAGGGGGCAGAGACCCAGTACTTC.

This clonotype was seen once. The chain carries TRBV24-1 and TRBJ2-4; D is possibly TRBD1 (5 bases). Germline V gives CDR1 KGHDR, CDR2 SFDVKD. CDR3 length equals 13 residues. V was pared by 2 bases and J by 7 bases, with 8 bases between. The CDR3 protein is CATSDWSGNIQYF. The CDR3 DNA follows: TGTGCCACCAGTGATTGGTCAGGGAACATTCAGTACTTC.

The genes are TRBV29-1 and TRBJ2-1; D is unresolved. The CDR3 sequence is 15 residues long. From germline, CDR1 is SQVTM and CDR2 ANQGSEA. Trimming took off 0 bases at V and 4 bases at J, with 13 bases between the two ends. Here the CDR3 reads CSVEDLWSAYNEQFF. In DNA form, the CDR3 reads TGCAGCGTTGAAGATCTCTGGAGCGCGTACAATGAGCAGTTCTTC.

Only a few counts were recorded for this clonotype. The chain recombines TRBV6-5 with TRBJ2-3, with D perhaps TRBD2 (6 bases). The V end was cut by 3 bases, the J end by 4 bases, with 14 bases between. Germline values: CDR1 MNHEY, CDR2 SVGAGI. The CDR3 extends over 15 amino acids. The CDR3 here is CASSYRAGRPDTQYF. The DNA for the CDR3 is TGTGCCAGCAGTTATAGGGCGGGGAGACCAGATACGCAGTATTTT.

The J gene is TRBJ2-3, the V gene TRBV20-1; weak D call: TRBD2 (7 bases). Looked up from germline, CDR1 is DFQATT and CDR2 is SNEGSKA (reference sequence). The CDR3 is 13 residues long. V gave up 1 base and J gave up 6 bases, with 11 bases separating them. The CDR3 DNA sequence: TGCAGTGCTAGAGGGGGGGGCGTGGATACGCAGTATTTT. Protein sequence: CSARGGGVDTQYF.

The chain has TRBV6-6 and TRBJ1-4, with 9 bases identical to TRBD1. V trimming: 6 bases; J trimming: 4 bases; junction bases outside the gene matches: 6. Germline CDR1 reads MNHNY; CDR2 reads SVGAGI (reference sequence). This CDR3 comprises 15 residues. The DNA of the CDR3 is TGTGCCAGCAGGGGACCGGGACAGGGTAATGAAAAACTGTTTTTT. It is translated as CASRGPGQGNEKLFF.

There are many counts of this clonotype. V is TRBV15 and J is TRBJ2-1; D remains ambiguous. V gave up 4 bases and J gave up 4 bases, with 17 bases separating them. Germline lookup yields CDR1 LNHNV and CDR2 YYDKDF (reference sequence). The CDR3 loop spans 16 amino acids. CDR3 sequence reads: CATSNLVLGLYNEQFF. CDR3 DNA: TGTGCCACCAGCAATCTAGTGTTAGGGCTGTACAATGAGCAGTTCTTC.

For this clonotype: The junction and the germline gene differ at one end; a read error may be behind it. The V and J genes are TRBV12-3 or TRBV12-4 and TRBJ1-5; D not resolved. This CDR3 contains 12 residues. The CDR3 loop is CASSSKGQPPHF. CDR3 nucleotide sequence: TGTGCCAGCAGTTCGAAGGGTCAGCCCCCGCATTTT.

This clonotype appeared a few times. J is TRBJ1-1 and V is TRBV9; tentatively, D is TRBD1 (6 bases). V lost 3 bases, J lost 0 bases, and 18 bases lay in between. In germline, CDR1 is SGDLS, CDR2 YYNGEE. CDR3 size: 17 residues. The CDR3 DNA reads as TGTGCCAGCAGCGCCGGAGGGGGGGATCTAATGAACACTGAAGCTTTCTTT. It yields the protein CASSAGGGDLMNTEAFF.

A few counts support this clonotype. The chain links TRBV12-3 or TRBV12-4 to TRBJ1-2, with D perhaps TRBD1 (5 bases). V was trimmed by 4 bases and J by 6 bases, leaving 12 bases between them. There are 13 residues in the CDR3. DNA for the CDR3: TGTGCCAGCAGTTCCTGGCAGGGTGATGGCTACACCTTC. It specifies CASSSWQGDGYTF.

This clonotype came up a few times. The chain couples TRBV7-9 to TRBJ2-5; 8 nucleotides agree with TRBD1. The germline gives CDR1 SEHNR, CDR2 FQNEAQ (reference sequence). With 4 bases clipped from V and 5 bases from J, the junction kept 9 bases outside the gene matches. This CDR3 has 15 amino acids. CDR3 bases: TGTGCCAGCAGCTCTCTCCAGGGGGCGGGGGAGACCCAGTACTTC. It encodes CASSSLQGAGETQYF.

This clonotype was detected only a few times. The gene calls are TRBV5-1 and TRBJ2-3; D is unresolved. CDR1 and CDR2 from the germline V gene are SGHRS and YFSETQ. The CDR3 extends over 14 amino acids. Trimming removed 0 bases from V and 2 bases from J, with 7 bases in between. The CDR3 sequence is CASSLVPDTDTQYF. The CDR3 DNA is TGCGCCAGCAGCTTGGTGCCAGACACAGATACGCAGTATTTT.

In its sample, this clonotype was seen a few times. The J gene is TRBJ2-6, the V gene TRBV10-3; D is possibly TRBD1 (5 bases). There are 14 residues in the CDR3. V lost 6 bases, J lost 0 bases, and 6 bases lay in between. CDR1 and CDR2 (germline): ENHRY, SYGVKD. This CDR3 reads CAIRQDSGANVLTF. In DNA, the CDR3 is TGTGCCATCAGACAGGACTCTGGGGCCAACGTCCTGACTTTC.

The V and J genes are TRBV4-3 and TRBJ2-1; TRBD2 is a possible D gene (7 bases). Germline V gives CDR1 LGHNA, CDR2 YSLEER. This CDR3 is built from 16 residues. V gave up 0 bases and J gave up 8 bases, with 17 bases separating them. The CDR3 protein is CASSQDLAGASDEQFF. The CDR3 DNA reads TGCGCCAGCAGCCAAGACCTCGCGGGGGCTAGCGATGAGCAGTTCTTC.

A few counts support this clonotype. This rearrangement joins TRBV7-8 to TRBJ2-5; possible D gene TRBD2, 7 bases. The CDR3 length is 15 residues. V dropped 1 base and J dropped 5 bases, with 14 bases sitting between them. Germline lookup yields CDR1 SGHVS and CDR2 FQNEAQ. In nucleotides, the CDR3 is TGTGCCAGCAGCTTAGATCACAGGGAGGGGGAGACCCAGTACTTC. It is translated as CASSLDHREGETQYF.

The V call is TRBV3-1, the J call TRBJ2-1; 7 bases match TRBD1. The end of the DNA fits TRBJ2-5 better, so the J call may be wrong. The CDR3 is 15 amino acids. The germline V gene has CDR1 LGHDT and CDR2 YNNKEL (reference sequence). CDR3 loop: CASSQGQGIRETQYF. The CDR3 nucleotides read TGTGCCAGCAGCCAAGGACAGGGTATACGGGAGACCCAGTACTTC.

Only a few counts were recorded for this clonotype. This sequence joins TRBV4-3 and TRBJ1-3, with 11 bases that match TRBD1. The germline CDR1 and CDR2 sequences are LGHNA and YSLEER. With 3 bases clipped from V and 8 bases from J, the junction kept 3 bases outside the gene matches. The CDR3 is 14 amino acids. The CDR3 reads CASSHGQGADTIYF. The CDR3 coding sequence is TGCGCCAGCAGCCACGGACAGGGGGCGGACACCATATATTTT.

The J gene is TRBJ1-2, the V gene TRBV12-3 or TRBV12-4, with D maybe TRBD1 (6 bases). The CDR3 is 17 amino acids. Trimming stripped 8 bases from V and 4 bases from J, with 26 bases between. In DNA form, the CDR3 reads TGTGCCAGCCCGAAATGTTTTTCAGGGGAGAGGGGCTATGGCTACACCTTC. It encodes CASPKCFSGERGYGYTF.

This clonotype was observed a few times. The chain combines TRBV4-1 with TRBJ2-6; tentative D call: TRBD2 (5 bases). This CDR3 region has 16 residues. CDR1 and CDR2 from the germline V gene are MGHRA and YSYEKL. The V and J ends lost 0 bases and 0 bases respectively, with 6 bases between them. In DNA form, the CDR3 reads TGCGCCAGCAGCCAAGAGGAGGTCTCTGGGGCCAACGTCCTGACTTTC. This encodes CASSQEEVSGANVLTF.

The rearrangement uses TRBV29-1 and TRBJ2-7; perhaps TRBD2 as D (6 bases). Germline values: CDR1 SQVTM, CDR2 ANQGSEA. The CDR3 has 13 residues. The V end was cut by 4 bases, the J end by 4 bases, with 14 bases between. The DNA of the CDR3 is TGCAGCGTTGTTCGGGAGCCCGTTTACGAGCAGTACTTC. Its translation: CSVVREPVYEQYF.